The 25 T cell receptor beta chains below all came from one sample that was sequenced in a study of tissue T cells after allogeneic stem cell transplantation. This table comes from immunoSEQ multiplex PCR, and its TCRdb copy is limited to in-frame clones, with some not included. In the table there are 40,000 to 60,000 clones, nearly 75% of which are singletons. Sequenced material: sorted cells pooled from one or two spleens. These receptor sequences come from a pool of C57BL/6 mice in good health.

As concerns this clone: Mouse gene names apply. The read ends 1 residue shy of where the CDR3 ends; the end is completed using the germline J gene. The chain carries TRBV12-1 and TRBJ2-5, with a possible D match to TRBD2 (6 bases). Germline CDR1 and CDR2: SGHSN and HYEKVE. This CDR3 has 13 amino acids. The V gene lost 3 bases and the J gene lost 1 base, with 7 bases spanning the gap. Incomplete CDR3 DNA: TGTGCCAGCTCTTCTGGGGACCAAGACACCCAGTAC. It is translated as CASSSGDQDTQY. The CDR3 as a whole reads CASSSGDQDTQYF.

This clone was detected only once. Gene and germline names: mouse. The CDR3 end lies 1 residue beyond the end of the read and is filled in from the germline J gene. The rearrangement uses TRBV15 and TRBJ1-4; a possible D gene is TRBD1 (5 bases). This CDR3 has 12 residues. The germline CDR1 and CDR2 sequences are SGHND and FRSKSL. The germline V and J ends were trimmed by 3 bases and 6 bases, with 5 bases remaining between them. The CDR3 bases that were read are TGTGCCAGCAGTTTGGGGGACGAAAGATTATTT. Translation gives CASSLGDERLF. The full-length CDR3 reads as CASSLGDERLFF.

In the case of this clone: The gene names here belong to mouse. With the read ending 1 residue before the CDR3 end, the germline J gene is used to fill in that end. The chain links TRBV23 to TRBJ1-5; the table names TRBD1, a call not compared with the DNA. Germline values: CDR1 KGHTA, CDR2 FQNQQP. This CDR3 has 13 amino acids. The CDR3 DNA, read in part, is TGCTCCAGCAGTCTGGGACAAAACCAGGCTCCGCTT. Translated: CSSSLGQNQAPL. The CDR3 in full is CSSSLGQNQAPLF.

Worth noting for this clone: Gene names are the mouse ones. The read is 1 residue too short to cover the CDR3 end, so that end is filled in from the germline J gene. J is TRBJ1-2 and V is TRBV2, with D perhaps TRBD1 (5 bases). The CDR3 is made up of 14 amino acids. V lost 0 bases, J lost 2 bases, and 7 bases lay in between. Per germline, CDR1 LGHNA and CDR2 YSYQKL. CDR3 amino acids: CASSQEPGNSDYTF. The sequenced CDR3 bases are TGTGCCAGCAGCCAAGAACCAGGGAACTCCGACTACACC.

With respect to this clone: The listed genes are named as in mouse. The DNA ends 1 residue before the CDR3 does, and the rest of the CDR3 is filled in from the germline J gene. This chain joins TRBV13-2 and TRBJ1-2; TRBD1 might be the D (6 bases). CDR3 length: 14 residues. V dropped 1 base and J dropped 3 bases, with 10 bases sitting between them. The V gene's germline CDR1 is NNHNN and CDR2 SYGAGS (reference sequence). This CDR3 is CASGDRRGDSDYTF. The sequenced CDR3 bases are TGTGCCAGCGGTGATCGCAGGGGTGACTCCGACTACACC.

Remarks on this clone: Gene names are the mouse ones. The CDR3 end falls 1 residue outside the read, so it is completed with the germline J gene. The chain joins TRBV4 to TRBJ2-3; 10 bases fit TRBD1. The germline gives CDR1 LGHDT, CDR2 YNNKQL (reference sequence). After removal of 5 bases from V and 1 base from J, the junction contained 3 bases not matched to a gene. The CDR3 is 15 residues long. The CDR3 sequence is CASSRQGAGAETLYF. Partial CDR3 DNA: TGTGCCAGCAGCCGACAGGGGGCGGGTGCAGAAACGCTGTAT.

Concerning this clone: Any gene name here is a mouse gene name. Sequencing ends 1 residue short of the CDR3 end; the germline J gene provides the rest. V gene TRBV3 combines with J gene TRBJ2-4; D is possibly TRBD2 (5 bases). This CDR3 is built from 13 residues. With 0 bases removed from V and 7 bases from J, the gap between germline ends came to 8 bases. Germline loops: CDR1 SNHLY, CDR2 FYNGKV (reference sequence). The covered CDR3 bases are TGTGCCAGCAGCTTAGCTGGGGAGGACACCTTGTAC. Amino acids: CASSLAGEDTLY. The CDR3 as a whole reads CASSLAGEDTLYF.

Only a few counts were recorded for this clone. Gene names refer to mouse genes. The CDR3 extends 1 residue past the end of the read, so its final part is completed from the germline J gene. This chain uses TRBV31 with TRBJ2-7, with TRBD2 identical over 12 bases. J gave up 6 bases and V 2 bases, and 5 bases lay outside the gene matches. Germline values: CDR1 GKSSPN, CDR2 SITVG. CDR3 length: 14 residues. The chain's CDR3 is CAWSFGLGGSEQYF. The part of the CDR3 DNA that was read is TGTGCCTGGAGTTTTGGACTGGGGGGGAGTGAACAGTAC. The full variable domain, with the rest looked up from reference TRBV31 and TRBJ2-7, is AQTIHQWPVAEIKAVGSPLSLGCTIKGKSSPNLYWYWQATGGTLQQLFYSITVGQVESVVQLNLSASRPKDDQFILSTEKLLLSHSGFYLCAWSFGLGGSEQYFGPGTRLTVL.

Comment on this clone: Gene names and germline match the mouse. The missing CDR3 end, 1 residue past where the read stops, is filled in from the germline J gene. V and J are TRBV12-2 and TRBJ1-3, with D hard to call. CDR3 length: 14 amino acids. Looked up from germline, CDR1 is SGHLS and CDR2 is HYDKME. The V gene lost 0 bases and the J gene lost 0 bases, with 5 bases spanning the gap. CDR3 DNA, as far as it was read: TGTGCCAGCTCTCTCGACAATTCTGGAAATACGCTCTAT. Its translation is CASSLDNSGNTLY. The entire CDR3 is CASSLDNSGNTLYF.

In regard to this clone: Here the gene names and germline are mouse. The missing CDR3 end, 1 residue past where the read stops, is filled in from the germline J gene. The rearrangement joins TRBV5 to TRBJ1-6; 10 bases align to TRBD1. TRBJ1-6 is filed as an ORF, its function uncertain. Germline lookup yields CDR1 LGHNA and CDR2 YNLKQL (reference sequence). V dropped 4 bases and J dropped 0; count of bases not matched to a gene: 3. This CDR3 spans 17 amino acids. The CDR3 bases that were read are TGTGCCAGCAGCCCGGGACAGGGGAATTCCTATAATTCGCCCCTCTAC. Amino acids: CASSPGQGNSYNSPLY. The entire CDR3 protein reads CASSPGQGNSYNSPLYF.

As to this clone: Genes and germline come from the mouse. The missing CDR3 end, 1 residue past where the read stops, is filled in from the germline J gene. The chain is built from TRBV13-3 and TRBJ2-5; 8 nucleotides line up with TRBD2. This CDR3 is 14 amino acids long. The germline CDR1 and CDR2 sequences are NNHDY and SYVADS. The V segment lost 3 bases and the J segment 1 base; nucleotides outside the gene matches: 1. CDR3 residues: CASSVTGDQDTQYF. The CDR3 DNA, read in part, is TGTGCCAGCAGTGTGACTGGGGACCAAGACACCCAGTAC.

This clone was picked up a small number of times. These gene names are mouse names. The read ends 1 residue before the CDR3 terminus; that terminus is restored from the germline J gene. The genes are TRBV13-1 and TRBJ2-7, with D perhaps matching TRBD2 (6 bases). With 2 bases removed from V and 7 bases from J, the gap between germline ends came to 10 bases. The CDR3 is 12 residues long. Germline CDR1 is NSHNY and CDR2 is SYGAGN. The CDR3 sequence: CASSEVLGEQYF. The sequenced part of the CDR3 DNA is TGTGCCAGCAGTGAAGTCCTGGGGGAACAGTAC.

Notes on this clone: Germline and genes here are mouse. The sequenced fragment ends 1 residue before the CDR3 boundary, so the rest is inferred from the germline J gene. The V and J genes are TRBV15 and TRBJ2-7; the match to TRBD2 covers 13 bases. There are 15 residues in the CDR3. J gave up 4 bases and V 1 base, and 1 base lay outside the gene matches. Germline loops: CDR1 SGHND, CDR2 FRSKSL. The sequenced part of the CDR3 DNA is TGTGCCAGCAGTTTAGAGGGACTGGGGGGGTATGAACAGTAC. It codes for CASSLEGLGGYEQY. The whole CDR3 protein reads CASSLEGLGGYEQYF.

As regards this clone: Mouse names are used for the genes. With the read ending 1 residue before the CDR3 end, the germline J gene is used to fill in that end. The rearrangement joins TRBV13-3 to TRBJ1-6; TRBD1 is a possible D gene (5 bases). TRBJ1-6 is sorted into the ORF group, with uncertain function. The CDR3 totals 14 residues. The germline CDR1 and CDR2 sequences are NNHDY and SYVADS. Trimming stripped 5 bases from V and 2 bases from J, with 8 bases between. The DNA read from the CDR3 is TGTGCCAGCAGACGACAGACCTATAATTCGCCCCTCTAC. It specifies CASRRQTYNSPLY. In full, the CDR3 reads CASRRQTYNSPLYF.

Concerning this clone: Mouse gene names and germline throughout. Read coverage stops 1 residue before the CDR3 terminus; the germline J gene supplies the remainder. This same CDR3 is encoded by further DNA sequences in the sample. The J gene is TRBJ1-3, the V gene TRBV19, with D perhaps TRBD1 (5 bases). This CDR3 region has 15 residues. The V gene lost 4 bases and the J gene lost 4 bases, with 15 bases spanning the gap. In germline, CDR1 is FNHDT, CDR2 SITEND (reference sequence). CDR3 DNA (partial): TGTGCCAGCAGTCTCGGGACGGGGGTCGGAAATACGCTCTAT. As protein: CASSLGTGVGNTLY. The complete CDR3 reads CASSLGTGVGNTLYF.

The table lists this clone with a few counts. Mouse gene names and germline throughout. CDR3 loop: CASRGLGGSYEQYF. The part of the CDR3 DNA that was read is TGTGCCAGCAGGGGACTGGGGGGATCCTATGAACAGTAC. The chain is built from TRBV19 and TRBJ2-7, with 12 bases identical to TRBD2. The read falls 1 residue short of the CDR3 end, and the missing part is taken from the germline J gene. J was trimmed by 1 base and V by 5 bases; bases with no gene match: 1. Per the germline V gene, CDR1 is FNHDT and CDR2 is SITEND (reference sequence). The CDR3 is 14 residues long.

Notes on this clone: Gene names refer to mouse genes. With the read ending 1 residue before the CDR3 end, the germline J gene is used to fill in that end. The rearrangement links TRBV3 to TRBJ2-1, with 8 positions matching TRBD2. CDR1 and CDR2 (germline): SNHLY, FYNGKV (reference sequence). This CDR3 spans 14 amino acids. Losses at the gene ends were 1 base for V and 4 bases for J; bases not matched to a gene: 0. The DNA read from the CDR3 is TGTGCCAGCAGCTTAGACTGGGGGTATGCTGAGCAGTTC. Its protein is CASSLDWGYAEQF. Given in full, the CDR3 is CASSLDWGYAEQFF.

Comment on this clone: Gene names are the mouse ones. CDR3 protein: CASSNWGGAGSQNTLYF. CDR3 DNA, as far as it was read: TGTGCCAGCAGCAACTGGGGGGGCGCAGGGAGTCAAAACACCTTGTAC. The chain links TRBV4 to TRBJ2-4, with 11 nucleotides matching TRBD2. The read stops 1 residue short of the end of the CDR3; the missing end is completed from the germline J gene. CDR3 length equals 17 residues. J was trimmed by 0 bases and V by 5 bases; bases with no gene match: 7. Germline V gene sequence: CDR1 LGHDT, CDR2 YNNKQL (reference sequence).

With respect to this clone: All gene names here are mouse names. The CDR3 end lies 1 residue beyond the end of the read and is filled in from the germline J gene. V gene TRBV15 combines with J gene TRBJ2-5, with D possibly being TRBD1 (6 bases). Germline V gene data show CDR1 as SGHND and CDR2 as FRSKSL. The V end lost 6 bases, the J end lost 3 bases, and 10 bases lay between the germline ends. The CDR3 loop spans 13 amino acids. The part of the CDR3 DNA that was read is TGTGCCAGCAGACAGGGTGGGCAAGACACCCAGTAC. Its translation: CASRQGGQDTQY. In full, the CDR3 is CASRQGGQDTQYF.

This clone came up a few times. All gene names here are mouse names. The read stops 1 residue short of the end of the CDR3; the missing end is completed from the germline J gene. This chain joins TRBV16 and TRBJ1-5; 7 bases are a match to TRBD1. Trimming removed 3 bases from V and 3 bases from J; junction bases left unmatched: 2. Germline V gene sequence: CDR1 SGHSA, CDR2 FRNQAP. The length of the CDR3 is 14 residues. The CDR3 here is CASSFDRVNQAPLF. The sequenced CDR3 bases are TGTGCAAGCAGCTTCGACAGGGTCAACCAGGCTCCGCTT.

There are a few counts of this clone. Germline and genes here are mouse. The read finishes 1 residue shy of the CDR3 end, and the germline J gene is used to complete it. The rearrangement uses TRBV31 and TRBJ2-7; 7 bases agree with TRBD1. V lost 0 bases and J lost 6; bases outside the gene matches: 5. In germline, CDR1 is GKSSPN, CDR2 SITVG. The CDR3 length is 13 residues. The sequenced CDR3 bases are TGTGCCTGGAGTCTCACAGGGGAGGGTGAACAGTAC. It is translated as CAWSLTGEGEQY. The full CDR3 protein is CAWSLTGEGEQYF.

Turning to this clone: Gene labels here are mouse ones. The CDR3 region is CASSPTGGPYNSPLYF. The DNA read from the CDR3 is TGTGCCAGCAGTCCTACAGGGGGACCCTATAATTCGCCCCTCTAC. The gene calls are TRBV13-3 and TRBJ1-6, with 8 bases identical to TRBD1. The read ends 1 residue before the CDR3 terminus; that terminus is restored from the germline J gene. TRBJ1-6 is annotated as an ORF whose role is uncertain. The germline CDR1 and CDR2 sequences are NNHDY and SYVADS. The CDR3 is made up of 16 amino acids. The V gene end was trimmed by 4 bases and the J gene end by 2 bases; junction bases not matched to a gene: 5.

This clone was seen only once. The germline and genes are mouse ones. CDR3 bases read: TGTGCCAGCAGCTCGGGACAGGGGAACTATGCTGAGCAGTTC. This codes for CASSSGQGNYAEQF. The whole CDR3 is CASSSGQGNYAEQFF. The chain employs TRBV3 and TRBJ2-1; 10 nucleotides agree with TRBD1. The CDR3 end falls 1 residue outside the read, so it is completed with the germline J gene. Germline CDR1 is SNHLY and CDR2 is FYNGKV (reference sequence). Unmatched junction bases numbered 1, after V lost 4 bases and J lost 1 base. The CDR3 loop spans 15 amino acids.

For this clone: All gene names here are mouse names. Read data end 1 residue before the CDR3 end; the end is taken from the germline J gene. This rearrangement joins TRBV19 to TRBJ1-3; TRBD1 is a possible D gene (5 bases). This CDR3 contains 14 residues. Trimming took off 2 bases at V and 1 base at J, with 7 bases between the two ends. CDR1 and CDR2 (germline): FNHDT, SITEND (reference sequence). The CDR3 protein is CASSMGVSGNTLYF. The sequenced CDR3 bases are TGTGCCAGCAGTATGGGGGTCTCTGGAAATACGCTCTAT. The full variable domain, in which reference TRBV19 and TRBJ1-3 provide the parts outside the CDR3, is GGIITQTPKFLIGQEGQKLTLKCQQNFNHDTMYWYRQDSGKGLRLIYYSITENDLQKGDLSEGYDASREKKSSFSLTVTSAQKNEMAVFLCASSMGVSGNTLYFGEGSRLIVV.

Turning to this clone: The genes and germline here are from mouse. The sequence runs out 1 residue before the end of the CDR3; the remainder is reconstructed from the germline J gene. This chain joins TRBV3 and TRBJ1-3; no clear D. V lost 7 bases, J lost 0 bases, and 7 bases lay in between. This CDR3 contains 13 residues. Germline CDR1 and CDR2: SNHLY and FYNGKV (reference sequence). The sequenced CDR3 bases are TGTGCCAGCATAGGTCATTCTGGAAATACGCTCTAT. Translated, it gives CASIGHSGNTLY. The complete CDR3 sequence is CASIGHSGNTLYF.